The clone carrying this TCR beta chain has a count of ten or more. Its antigen is still unknown. The sample belongs to a study of identical twins. Findings of the study overall: Models underestimated out-of-frame TCR alpha sharing in monozygotic twins.

Per germline, CDR1 LNHNV and CDR2 YYDKDF (reference sequence). The CDR3 runs 16 residues. V was trimmed by 0 bases and J by 10 bases, leaving 19 bases between them. Unique molecular identifiers were present on the cDNA, and a universal primer site came from template switching. Each CDR3 protein is one row after TCRdb ran MiXCR on the 5' RACE reads. The sample comprises approximately 300,000 distinct CDR3 sequences, roughly 8.6% of which are singletons, and approximately 7% rests with the top ten. The sample was also reused in another study, on yellow fever vaccine responses in identical twins. That paper states: Reportedly, twins showed a vaccine T cell response that looked partly convergent and partly personalized.

The chain is built from TRBV15 and TRBJ2-1; a possible D gene is TRBD1 (5 bases). The receptor's source is a woman aged 18-29 years in good health. Sequenced: CD8+ T cells sorted from blood. In DNA form, the CDR3 reads TGTGCCACCAGCAGAGATCCCCCCCCGCAGGGCAGGGAGCAGTTCTTC. Amino acid sequence: CATSRDPPPQGREQFF.